This TCR beta chain was obtained from a study of cytomegalovirus exposure and HLA in healthy donors. The overall study: Most donors, roughly 82% of 398 genotyped, fell in the Caucasian-associated ancestry cluster.

The PCR had 60 Vbeta and 13 Jbeta primers. TCRdb's copy holds only in-frame clones and misses some; the assay was immunoSEQ multiplex PCR. The sample contains approximately 140,000 clones, 81% of which appear only once. Whole-study results and caveats: Some highly shared sequence variants likely arose as a pipeline artifact. Reportedly, a later analysis found an Asian-associated ancestry cluster had fewer N-insertions than the roughly 700-donor mean.

Deletions cut 4 bases from V and 7 bases from J, with 12 bases between. This CDR3 contains 13 residues. CDR1 is LNHDA and CDR2 is SQIVND in the germline V gene (reference sequence). As concerns this clone: Its antigen is currently unknown.

This TCR was recovered from a woman aged 40 to 50 in good health and CMV-seropositive. The J gene is TRBJ2-3, the V gene TRBV19; possible D gene TRBD1, 5 bases. The material sequenced was PBMCs. The CDR3 DNA sequence: TGTGCCAGTAGTACCCTACAGGCAAATACGCAGTATTTT. Translated, it gives CASSTLQANTQYF.